The rows below give T cell receptor beta chains drawn from one sample of a study of blood T cell repertoires in COVID-19. TCRdb's table, derived via immunoSEQ multiplex PCR, lists solely in-frame clones and lacks some. The profile shows about 180,000 clones, less than 85% of them singletons. The sample was peripheral blood. These receptors originate from a human donor in a cohort sampled during active COVID-19. The CDR3 runs from the conserved cysteine through the conserved F or W. The D gene is left open where the match is weak.

CDR3aa	CDR3nt	v_gene	len	j_gene	d_gene
CASSLNGQEEKLFF	TGCGCCAGCAGCTTAAATGGACAGGAGGAAAAACTGTTTTTT	TRBV5-1	14	TRBJ1-4	TRBD1
CATARTSFSYEQYF	TGTGCCACCGCTAGGACATCCTTCTCCTACGAGCAGTACTTC	TRBV6-5	14	TRBJ2-7	-
CASSYSGTGAGEKLFF	TGTGCCAGCAGCTATTCCGGGACAGGGGCTGGTGAAAAACTGTTTTTT	TRBV5-4	16	TRBJ1-4	TRBD1
CASTGLAGGHGNEQYF	TGTGCCAGCACCGGACTAGCGGGGGGGCACGGGAACGAGCAGTACTTC	TRBV6-6	16	TRBJ2-7	TRBD2
CASSLDREETQYF	TGTGCCAGCAGCCTAGACAGGGAAGAGACCCAGTACTTC	TRBV7-6	13	TRBJ2-5	TRBD1
CASNSGGAPYNEQFF	TGTGCCAGTAATAGCGGGGGGGCCCCCTACAATGAGCAGTTCTTC	TRBV19	15	TRBJ2-1	TRBD2
CATSRAPGQGYQPQHF	TGTGCCACCAGCAGAGCACCGGGACAGGGGTATCAGCCCCAGCATTTT	TRBV15	16	TRBJ1-5	TRBD1
CASSASGGGYNEQFF	TGCGCCAGCAGTGCCAGCGGGGGGGGTTACAATGAGCAGTTCTTC	TRBV10-1	15	TRBJ2-1	TRBD2
CASSSTENTEAFF	TGTGCCAGCAGCTCTACAGAGAACACTGAAGCTTTCTTT	TRBV11-2	13	TRBJ1-1	-
CASRNSIMETQYF	TGTGCCAGCAGGAACAGTATTATGGAGACCCAGTACTTC	TRBV2	13	TRBJ2-5	-